This T cell receptor (beta chain) was recorded in a study of blood T cells in healthy people across ages. Regarding the study as a whole: Roughly linear age-related decline in beta diversity appeared, significant by age around 36.

Then a second PCR, running about 7 to 11 cycles, was carried out with a sample-barcoded 5' primer and a J-beta primer mix. TCRdb redid the calling of the 5' RACE reads with MiXCR, one entry per CDR3 protein. The table has about 1.1 million distinct CDR3 sequences, roughly two fifths seen once. Germline V gene data show CDR1 as SGHDN and CDR2 as FVKESK. The length of the CDR3 is 16 residues. Between the trimmed V and J ends, which lost 0 bases and 1 base, there was a span of 9 bases. To note about this clonotype: The antigen remains undetermined.

The chain employs TRBV14 and TRBJ2-2; D remains ambiguous. The receptor was derived from a man aged 18-30 years in good health. Specimen: blood. CDR3 protein: CASSQDWNWNTGELFF. CDR3 sequence (DNA): TGTGCCAGCAGCCAAGATTGGAACTGGAACACCGGGGAGCTGTTTTTT.